The clone carrying this T cell receptor (beta chain) was seen a handful of times. The protocol was immunoSEQ multiplex PCR, while the TCRdb copy is restricted to in-frame clones and leaves out a portion. This table holds around 50,000 clones, 92% found once. The data were taken from a study of T cell changes during pregnancy in multiple sclerosis. After removal of 10 bases from V and 4 bases from J, the junction contained 10 bases not matched to a gene. CDR1 and CDR2 from the germline V gene are SNHLY and FYNNEI. The CDR3 covers 15 residues. The clonotype originates from a female donor in good health, enrolled as a control in a pregnancy study. This rearrangement joins TRBV2 to TRBJ2-1; 10 bases line up with TRBD2. The material was CD4+ T cells from peripheral blood mononuclear cells, obtained after pregnancy. CDR3 nucleotides: TGTGCCATCCCATCCCGGACTAGCGGTTACAATGAGCAGTTCTTC. Protein product: CAIPSRTSGYNEQFF.